This entry features one T cell receptor (beta chain) sequence. A sample-barcoded 5' primer and a J-beta primer mix were used in a second PCR of about 6 to 11 cycles. TCRdb ran MiXCR on the 5' RACE reads and lists one entry per CDR3 protein. This table has hundreds of thousands of distinct CDR3 sequences, about 56% appearing once. The sample belongs to a study of blood T cells in healthy people across ages. The CDR3 is 15 residues long. Germline V gene data show CDR1 as MDHEN and CDR2 as SYDVKM. Trimming took 2 bases from V and 9 from J; bases not matched to a gene: 6. The material sequenced was blood. This sequence was found in a man in his forties in good health. The chain joins TRBV28 to TRBJ1-6, with TRBD1 identical over 8 bases. The CDR3 DNA reads as TGTGCCAGCAGTTTAAGGGCAGGGGGCTTTTCACCCCTCCACTTT. Translated: CASSLRAGGFSPLHF.